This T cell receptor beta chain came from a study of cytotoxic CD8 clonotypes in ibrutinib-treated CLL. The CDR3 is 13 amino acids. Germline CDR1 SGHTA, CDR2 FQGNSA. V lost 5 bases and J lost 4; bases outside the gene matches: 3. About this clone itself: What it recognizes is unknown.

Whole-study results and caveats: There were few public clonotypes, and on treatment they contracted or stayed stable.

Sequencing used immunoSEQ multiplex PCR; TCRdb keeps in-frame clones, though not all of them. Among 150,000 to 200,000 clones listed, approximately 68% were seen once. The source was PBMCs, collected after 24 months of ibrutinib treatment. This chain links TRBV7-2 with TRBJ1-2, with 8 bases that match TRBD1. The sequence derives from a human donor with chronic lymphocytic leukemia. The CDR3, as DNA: TGTGCCAGCAGCCCTACAGGGGGCTATGGCTACACCTTC. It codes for CASSPTGGYGYTF.